A selection of T cell receptor beta chains follows, all from one sample in a study of blood T cell repertoires in COVID-19. Generated by immunoSEQ multiplex PCR, the TCRdb table keeps only in-frame clones and is missing some. Among about 88,000 clones listed, roughly 87% were seen once. Sequencing was done on a sample of peripheral blood. The origin of the receptors is a woman aged 55-75 years with COVID-19, enrolled during active disease. CDR3s include the opening cysteine and the closing phenylalanine or tryptophan.

cdr3_aa	j_call	v_call
CASSHGGTLNTEAFF	TRBJ1-1	TRBV6-2/TRBV6-3
CASSANSGGPQHF	TRBJ1-5	TRBV10-1
CASSPRNPNEKLFF	TRBJ1-4	TRBV5-1
CASSLTVSGANVLTF	TRBJ2-6	TRBV7-8
CASSGPGWGPTGELFF	TRBJ2-2	TRBV6-1
CASSPTGADTQYF	TRBJ2-3	TRBV27
CASSSTGTGNSYEQYF	TRBJ2-7	TRBV7-9
CASSPLGQGVTDTQYF	TRBJ2-3	TRBV19
CASSNTEWYGYTF	TRBJ1-2	TRBV5-5
CASSLSTDTQYF	TRBJ2-3	TRBV7-2
CASSYSQGRNGYTF	TRBJ1-2	TRBV6-7
CASSLDINSYEQYF	TRBJ2-7	TRBV6-6
CASSPVAGISTDTQYF	TRBJ2-3	TRBV18
CASSQGNWGENTEAFF	TRBJ1-1	TRBV4-2
CASSSRDNYEQYF	TRBJ2-7	TRBV7-2
CASSLGLAGTYEQYF	TRBJ2-7	TRBV5-1
CASSQATGGYGYTF	TRBJ1-2	TRBV4-1
CASSQGQGIWNSPLHF	TRBJ1-6	TRBV27
CASSRDIYEQYF	TRBJ2-7	TRBV28
CASRNDRDGSYEQYF	TRBJ2-7	TRBV19
CASGPSPVNTEAFF	TRBJ1-1	TRBV12-5
CASSPGTLEQYF	TRBJ2-7	TRBV5-5